This T cell receptor (beta chain) is from a study of post-analysis software for immune sequencing data. Libraries were made from TCR beta cDNA, and they carried unique molecular identifiers. One entry per CDR3 protein, called by TCRdb with MiXCR from the PCR reads. The sample holds roughly 400,000 distinct CDR3 sequences; more than 30% are singletons and the top ten take roughly 8.2%. Germline V gene data show CDR1 as SEHNR and CDR2 as FQNEAQ (reference sequence). The V gene lost 0 bases and the J gene lost 4 bases, with 12 bases spanning the gap. The CDR3 is 15 residues long. Whole-study findings and limits: Roughly 5 TRBV segments occurring more often in patients than controls included TRBV5-6, TRBV5-1 and TRBV20-1.

This clonotype turned up a few times. No antigen is known for it. Sequencing was done on a sample of blood. The source is a girl aged 2 to 10 with multiple sclerosis. The V call is TRBV7-9, the J call TRBJ1-1; possible D gene TRBD1, 5 bases. The CDR3 here is CASSLARGIGTEAFF. The CDR3 bases are TGTGCCAGCAGCTTAGCGCGGGGGATAGGCACTGAAGCTTTCTTT.